This TCR beta chain originates from a study of shared clonotypes between healthy human individuals. Study in general: The study used three CD4 naive, three CD4 memory, two CD8 naive and one CD8 memory plate per donor.

TCRdb's table, derived via immunoSEQ multiplex PCR, lists solely in-frame clones and lacks some. This table has millions of clones, more than 90% appearing once. This clone was seen a handful of times. The antigen remains undetermined. Trimming took 5 bases from V and 2 from J; bases not matched to a gene: 10. The CDR3 runs to 16 residues. The germline gives CDR1 LGHNT, CDR2 FRNRAP. Study results and caveats: Non-shared clonotypes showed lower generation probabilities than clonotypes common to all four donors. Even with large depth, rarefaction showed that sorted-subset sequencing was incomplete.

This clonotype was sampled from a young man in good health. V is TRBV12-5 and J is TRBJ2-7; 9 bases are shared with TRBD2. Material: naive CD4+ T cells sorted from blood. Specified subset: CD45RA+ positively selected. The CDR3 loop reads CASGILSGSIPYEQYF. In nucleotides, the CDR3 is TGTGCTAGTGGTATCCTTAGCGGGAGCATACCCTACGAGCAGTACTTC.